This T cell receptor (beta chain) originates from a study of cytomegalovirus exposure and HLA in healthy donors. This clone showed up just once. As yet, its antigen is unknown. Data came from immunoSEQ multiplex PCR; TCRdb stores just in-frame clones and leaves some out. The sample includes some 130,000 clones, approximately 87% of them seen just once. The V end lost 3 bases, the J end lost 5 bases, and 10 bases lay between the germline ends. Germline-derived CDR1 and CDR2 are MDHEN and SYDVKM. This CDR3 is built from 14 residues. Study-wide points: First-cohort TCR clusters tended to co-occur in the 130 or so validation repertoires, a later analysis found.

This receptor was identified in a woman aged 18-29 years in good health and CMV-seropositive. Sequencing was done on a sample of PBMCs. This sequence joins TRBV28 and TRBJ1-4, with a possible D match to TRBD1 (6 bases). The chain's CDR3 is CASSLGGGNEKLFF. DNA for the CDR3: TGTGCCAGCAGTTTGGGCGGGGGCAATGAAAAACTGTTTTTT.